This TCR beta chain was captured by sequencing in a study of response to subunit inactivated influenza vaccine. Findings and limits, study-wide: The authors suggested that few new T cells are recruited per seasonal influenza vaccination.

The V end was cut by 0 bases, the J end by 14 bases, with 11 bases between. The CDR3 sequence is 12 residues long. Germline CDR1 reads SQVTM; CDR2 reads ANQGSEA. MiXCR, run by TCRdb on the RT-PCR reads, gives a single entry per CDR3 protein. The profile shows hundreds of thousands of distinct CDR3 sequences, 15% to 20% of them singletons. With respect to this clonotype: Its matching antigen is unknown.

This material consisted of PBMCs from blood, taken 5 days after vaccination. This chain connects TRBV29-1 to TRBJ1-6, with D unclear. The TCR comes from a man in his fifties who received an inactivated influenza vaccine. CDR3 DNA sequence: TGCAGCGTTGAAGATGACCTTGGGACCCTCCACTTT. Encoded protein: CSVEDDLGTLHF.